This T cell receptor (beta chain) comes out of a study of cytomegalovirus exposure and HLA in healthy donors. Study outcomes and limitations: Judged likely to be a sequencing artifact was a cluster of highly shared sequence variants.

With regard to this clone: What it binds is unknown.

CDR1 is MNHEY and CDR2 is SVGAGI in the germline V gene. The germline V and J ends were trimmed by 6 bases and 0 bases, with 11 bases remaining between them. There are 14 residues in the CDR3. Primers for the PCR totalled 60 Vbeta and 13 Jbeta. Sequencing used immunoSEQ multiplex PCR; TCRdb keeps in-frame clones, though not all of them. Of over 45,000 clones listed, 70% to 80% are singletons. This chain uses TRBV6-5 with TRBJ1-1; D remains ambiguous. The sequence was obtained from a female donor in good health and CMV-seronegative. The sample taken for sequencing was PBMCs. The CDR3 loop is CASRKTVLNTEAFF. The DNA for the CDR3 is TGTGCCAGCAGGAAAACGGTTCTGAACACTGAAGCTTTCTTT.